The sequence of this TCR beta chain was determined in a study of cytomegalovirus exposure and HLA in healthy donors listed by TCRdb under 2017. In terms of the full investigation: An earlier analysis of several hundred of the donors reported 250 to 350 Gb of sequence data and roughly 100 million unique TCR beta sequences from some 180 million T cells. An early release that covered some 630 HLA-typed donors contained approximately 290 gigabases of sequencing data and tens of millions of unique TCR sequences. Of the 350 to 400 genotyped donors, roughly 85% fell in the genetic ancestry cluster associated with self-reported Caucasian donors. The study aimed to test whether cataloging public T cell receptors could reveal signatures of past pathogen exposure. The T cell repertoires of around 670 subjects were profiled by immunosequencing and related to cytomegalovirus serostatus. Besides the first cohort of 666 subjects, a separate validation cohort made up of 120 different subjects was used. The study combined high-throughput TCR immunosequencing, statistical association of individual TCRs with disease status, and machine learning to predict cytomegalovirus infection status. In a later analysis, previously published TCR beta repertoires from 666 donors were re-analyzed and high-resolution HLA genotyping was added so that TCR occurrence patterns could be studied. In the later analysis, no new phenotypic data were used to find candidate immune exposures; instead, reliance was placed on TCR beta sequences and their occurrence across donors. An earlier analysis of around 540 of the donors applied high-throughput TCR beta sequencing to assess whether each TCR beta V gene segment acted as functional or pseudogenic. Donor age, sex, ethnicity and CMV serostatus were collected together with the repertoire data. A later genetic analysis used genome-wide SNP genotypes for about 60% of the roughly 670 donors, treating that subset as a discovery cohort. All discovery cohort repertoires had been generated on a single sequencing platform. HLA typing included class I and class II loci at four-digit resolution. Typing coverage varied by locus: roughly 620-630 donors for A, B, C, DRB1 and DQB1; 500 to 550 for DQA1; approximately 570 for DPA1; around 450 for DPB1. A handful of DR-DQ haplotypes were treated as single units for association and clustering because of strong linkage in the cohort. On average, 235,054 unique TCR beta nucleotide sequences were sequenced per donor among more than 350 genotyped donors of the cohort, with around 19% of those sequences being non-productive.

Its CDR3 holds 15 amino acids, cysteine through phenylalanine. The CDR3 DNA has 45 bases and is translated from base 1. The CDR1 and CDR2 encoded by the germline V gene are MDHEN and SYDVKM. The cohort comprised some 700 healthy bone marrow donors. At the time of sampling, every cohort member was nominally healthy, though immune exposures that went unrecorded were likely present. The donor was CMV seronegative and belonged to the group of roughly 330 seronegative cohort members. Every donor gave a peripheral blood sample, and the peripheral blood mononuclear cells from that sample were used for TCR beta sequencing. Genomic DNA extraction from the blood cell samples was performed with the Qiagen DNeasy Blood Extraction Kit. Concerning this clone itself: Its antigen target is currently unknown. Germline is not matched at one junction end, which may reflect a read error.

Study-wide findings and limitations: A later analysis found that most CMV-associated TCR beta chains appeared HLA-restricted, with HLA associations seemingly driven largely by CMV exposure. According to the authors, the approach could potentially be generalized to other disease states and immunological phenotypes. A later genetic analysis reported fewer N-insertions in productive TCRs among donors in an Asian-associated ancestry cluster than the roughly 700-donor mean. According to a later analysis, parvovirus B19, influenza, CMV and Epstein-Barr virus appeared linked to several top co-occurrence clusters. The cohort was sequenced for TCR beta chains only, and without alpha or paired-chain data the features that could be detected were limited. A further reported finding was that TCR beta sequences accurately predicted the HLA-A and HLA-B alleles for most subjects in the first cohort. An association between a missense DCLRE1C variant and V-gene and J-gene trimming of TCR beta chains was found in a later genetic analysis and replicated in an independent cohort. In the study, around 150 TCR beta chains were listed as associated with cytomegalovirus. In vitro tests confirmed that a few of the cytomegalovirus-associated TCR beta chains recognize cytomegalovirus antigens. For the cohort, immune exposure information was limited to CMV serostatus. An earlier analysis of some 560 of the donors showed that most TCR beta V segments appeared in productive rearrangements either about 87% or about 30% of the time, which broadly matched IMGT annotations. Strong co-occurrence of HLA alleles, especially DR and DQ, made assigning TCR associations to individual alleles difficult. The sequencing pipeline was judged likely to have produced a cluster of highly shared sequence variants as a technical artifact. A later analysis found that TCR association rates varied across HLA loci, with DRB1 alleles showing the most associated TCRs and HLA-C alleles the fewest. Because counts were too low, approximately 18 rarely observed V segments, including chromosome 9 orphons, were excluded from the earlier analysis of around 640 of the donors. Correlated functional status among segregating V segments might reflect linkage disequilibrium, but an unknown experimental factor could not be ruled out. Because HLA typing was unavailable for some donors at each locus, only the typed subset was used in association tests. In both the original and validation cohorts, the classifier was reported to diagnose cytomegalovirus status with high specificity and sensitivity. A later analysis associated about 17,000 TCR beta sequences with specific HLA alleles at a false discovery rate of 0.05. A later analysis found that HLA-associated TCR beta chains were more clonally expanded and had lower generation probabilities than equally common non-associated chains. Across donors, most TCR sequences were observed very rarely, whereas some public TCRs were present in many individuals. Roughly uniform sequencing depth across donors was assumed in presence/absence analyses, although this assumption may not hold. Some IMGT-functional V segments, including TRBV6-2 and TRBV6-3, could not be distinguished by the 87-base-pair reads and were therefore excluded.

The library was generated by the immunoSEQ multiplex PCR assay. A mixture of 60 forward primers for TCR Vbeta segments and 13 reverse primers for TCR Jbeta segments was used in the multiplex PCR. A multiplex PCR assay on genomic DNA amplified the CDR3 region of rearranged TCR beta genes. On the Illumina HiSeq System, the amplified TCR beta libraries were sequenced as 87-base-pair reads. For the original study's pipeline: In a later analysis, tens of millions of unique TCR beta chains were counted across the 690 or so repertoires, and around 11 million of these chains were shared by at least two donors. Raw reads were error-corrected and collapsed into unique sequences with a nearest-neighbor algorithm that merged closely related sequences to remove PCR and sequencing errors. CDR3 sequences were aligned to IMGT reference sequences to assign V, D and J gene segments. For a sequence to be retained, a match of at least six nucleotides was required to both a V gene segment and a J gene segment. Rearrangements were called productive when the CDR3 lacked stop codons and stayed in frame with V and J; all others were non-productive. CDR3 was defined by IMGT convention, running from the second conserved V-encoded cysteine to the conserved J-encoded phenylalanine. The earlier analysis of fewer than 750 of the donors excluded sequences that lacked an unambiguous match to a single V gene segment. In an earlier analysis of several hundred of the donors, V segments were called functional above 56.7% productive rearrangements and were called segregating when the between-donor standard deviation exceeded 5%. A statistical classification framework was built to diagnose cytomegalovirus status from the catalog of TCR beta chain sequences. In a later analysis, V and J genes were assigned by comparing TCR nucleotide sequences against IMGT/GENE-DB human TR gene sequences. The TCRdist pipeline was used in a later analysis to assign CDR3 sequences and most-parsimonious VDJ recombination scenarios. A later analysis defined each TCR beta chain by its CDR3 amino acid sequence plus V-gene family, and excluded reads lacking a unique V-gene family. In a later analysis, approximately 590 highly shared, low-generation-probability nucleotide sequences were removed to address suspected cross-contamination and a sequencing artifact. In a later analysis, a clonal expansion index was calculated for each public chain from normalized within-repertoire ranks of inferred template counts. A later analysis computed generation probabilities with a VDJ recombination model fitted to out-of-frame rearrangements, and checked the results against IGoR. A later analysis scored TCR-TCR, TCR-HLA and TCR-CMV co-occurrence with hypergeometric tests, applying a repertoire-size bias correction to TCR pairs. In a later analysis, false discovery rates were estimated by permuting HLA or CMV assignments 20 times. A later analysis grouped co-occurring TCRs with DBSCAN, adding TCRdist sequence similarity when clustering within HLA-allele-positive subsets. Co-occurrence clustering excluded repertoires with fewer than 30,000 or more than 120,000 public chains, plus five with anomalous nucleotide sharing. TCRdb limited this immuneACCESS table to in-frame rearrangements with V and J called. A share of clones is missing; checked studies link under half to unresolved V genes, and the rest is unexplained. Clonal size and the V and J genes are those of that table, whereas D and trimming came from the DNA. The sample table contains over 150,000 clones; only one count was recorded for 60% to 75% of them. The top ten clones comprise approximately 3% of the sample.

Recombination joined TRBV28 with TRBJ1-5; 10 central nucleotides agree with TRBD1. The sample consisted of PBMCs. The origin of this receptor is a man aged 18 to 29 in good health and CMV-seronegative. The DNA is TGTGTCAGCAGTAGGGACAGGGGAGGCAATCAGCCCCAGCATTTT. This codes for CVSSRDRGGNQPQHF.